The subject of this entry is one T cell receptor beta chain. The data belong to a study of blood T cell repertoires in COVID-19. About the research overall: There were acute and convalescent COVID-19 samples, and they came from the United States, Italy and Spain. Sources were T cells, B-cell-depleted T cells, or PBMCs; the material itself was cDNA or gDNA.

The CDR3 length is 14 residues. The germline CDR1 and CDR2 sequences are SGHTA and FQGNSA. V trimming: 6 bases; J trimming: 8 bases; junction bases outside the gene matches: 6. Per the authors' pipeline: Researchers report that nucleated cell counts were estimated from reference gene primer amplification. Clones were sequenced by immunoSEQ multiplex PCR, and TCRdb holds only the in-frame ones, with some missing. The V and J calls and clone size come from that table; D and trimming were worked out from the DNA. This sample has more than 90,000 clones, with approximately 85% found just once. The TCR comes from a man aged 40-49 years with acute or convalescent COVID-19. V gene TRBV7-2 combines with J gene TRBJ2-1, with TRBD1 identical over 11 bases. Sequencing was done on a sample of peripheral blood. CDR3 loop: CASRMDRGQYEQFF. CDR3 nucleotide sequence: TGTGCCAGCAGAATGGACAGGGGGCAATATGAGCAGTTCTTC.